These 6 T cell receptor beta chains were sequenced from one sample in a study of vaccination and CD4 T cells after COVID-19. Their target antigens are unknown. At the Johns Hopkins FTIC core, DNA taken from cultured CD4+ T cells was sequenced by way of the Oncomine TCR Beta short-read assay. TCRdb re-analysed the PCR reads in MiXCR, keeping a single row per CDR3 protein. The sample gives some 20,000 distinct CDR3 sequences, roughly three fifths of which show up once; approximately 9.2% is in the top ten. Stated treatment: 10-day PBMC culture with coronavirus spike peptide pools or control peptides (ViraFEST assay). Material for sequencing was CD4+ T cells from blood, cultured in vitro. These receptors all stem from a human donor who had recovered from COVID-19.

The J gene is TRBJ2-5, the V gene TRBV5-1; 12 bases map to TRBD2. CDR1 is SGHRS and CDR2 is YFSETQ in the germline V gene. The CDR3 has 20 amino acids. Losses at the gene ends were 4 bases for V and 5 bases for J; bases not matched to a gene: 21. The CDR3 DNA reads TGCGCCAGCAGCCCCGGGAAGGCGGTGAGGCTAGCGGGAGGGCCGGAGACCCAGTACTTC. It encodes CASSPGKAVRLAGGPETQYF.

This clonotype was counted between two and nine times. The gene calls are TRBV7-9 and TRBJ2-5; D ambiguous. Germline values: CDR1 SEHNR, CDR2 FQNEAQ (reference sequence). Trimming pared 4 bases from V and 5 bases from J, leaving 5 bases between. CDR3 length: 11 amino acids. CDR3 in DNA: TGTGCCAGCAGCTCCCGGGAGACCCAGTACTTC. Protein product: CASSSRETQYF.

The genes are TRBV20-1 and TRBJ2-3, with 12 bases matching TRBD2. The length of the CDR3 is 15 residues. Trimming at V came to 5 bases and at J to 3 bases, leaving 6 bases not matched to a gene. CDR1 is DFQATT and CDR2 is SNEGSKA in the germline V gene (reference sequence). The CDR3 loop is CSAQRTSGVTDTQYF. The CDR3 bases are TGCAGTGCTCAGCGGACTAGCGGGGTTACAGATACGCAGTATTTT.

V is TRBV20-1 and J is TRBJ1-2; a possible D gene is TRBD1 (6 bases). Per the germline V gene, CDR1 is DFQATT and CDR2 is SNEGSKA (reference sequence). There are 13 residues in the CDR3. V lost 5 bases and J 1 base, leaving 11 bases between the germline ends. Written as DNA, the CDR3 is TGCAGTGCTCTCTCAGGGGTTAACTATGGCTACACCTTC. The encoded protein is CSALSGVNYGYTF.

Written as DNA, the CDR3 is TGTGCCAGCAGCTTGGGACTAGCGTTATACAATGAGCAGTTCTTC. Residues: CASSLGLALYNEQFF. The gene calls are TRBV11-3 and TRBJ2-1; 10 nucleotides align to TRBD2. V lost 3 bases, J lost 4 bases, and 3 bases stayed unmatched. The CDR3 extends over 15 amino acids. CDR1 and CDR2 from the germline V gene are SGHNT and YENEEA.

The V and J genes are TRBV10-1 and TRBJ2-3; the D is unclear. V gave up 3 bases and J gave up 5 bases, with 15 bases separating them. The CDR3 covers 15 residues. Germline V gene lookup returns CDR1 WNHNN and CDR2 SYGVQD (reference sequence). The CDR3 reads CASSDTRHLGDTQYF. CDR3 bases: TGCGCCAGCAGTGATACGCGGCACCTCGGAGATACGCAGTATTTT.